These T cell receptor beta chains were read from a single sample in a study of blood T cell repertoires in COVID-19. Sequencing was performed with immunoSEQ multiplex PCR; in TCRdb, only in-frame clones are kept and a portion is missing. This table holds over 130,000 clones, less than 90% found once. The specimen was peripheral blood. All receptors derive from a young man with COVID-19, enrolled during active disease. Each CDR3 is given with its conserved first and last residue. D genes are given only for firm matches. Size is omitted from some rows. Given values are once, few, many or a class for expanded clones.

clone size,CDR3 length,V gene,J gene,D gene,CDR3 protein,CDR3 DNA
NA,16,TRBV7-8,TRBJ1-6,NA,CASSSADRAINSPLHF,TGTGCCAGCAGCTCCGCCGACCGAGCGATTAATTCACCCCTCCACTTT
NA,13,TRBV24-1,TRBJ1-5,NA,CATSPGGNQPQHF,TGTGCCACCAGCCCCGGGGGCAATCAGCCCCAGCATTTT
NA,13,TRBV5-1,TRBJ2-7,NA,CASSLVTTDEQYF,TGCGCCAGCAGCTTGGTGACTACCGACGAGCAGTACTTC
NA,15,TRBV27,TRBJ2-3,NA,CASSLEAGFTDTQYF,TGTGCCAGCAGTTTGGAGGCAGGATTCACAGATACGCAGTATTTT
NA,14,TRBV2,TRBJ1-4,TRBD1,CASSPGTGVEKLFF,TGTGCCAGCAGCCCCGGGACAGGGGTTGAAAAACTGTTTTTT
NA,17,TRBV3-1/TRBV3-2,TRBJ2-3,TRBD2,CASSQYGTSGTTDTQYF,TGTGCCAGCAGCCAATATGGCACTAGCGGAACCACAGATACGCAGTATTTT
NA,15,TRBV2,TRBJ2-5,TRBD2,CASKPSLAGGVTQYF,TGTGCCAGCAAACCCTCTCTCGCGGGAGGGGTGACCCAGTACTTC
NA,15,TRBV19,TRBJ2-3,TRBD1,CASTRGGRAADTQYF,TGTGCCAGTACCCGAGGGGGCAGGGCGGCAGATACGCAGTATTTT
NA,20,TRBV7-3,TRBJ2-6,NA,CASSLTALLYGSSGANVLTF,TGTGCCAGCAGCTTAACGGCCCTTCTTTACGGGAGCTCTGGGGCCAACGTCCTGACTTTC
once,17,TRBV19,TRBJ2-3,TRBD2,CASSPGTSGRLTDTQYF,TGTGCCAGTAGCCCCGGGACTAGCGGGAGACTCACAGATACGCAGTATTTT
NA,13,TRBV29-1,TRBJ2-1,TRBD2,CSVRTSGFGEQFF,TGCAGCGTTAGGACTAGCGGTTTCGGTGAGCAGTTCTTC
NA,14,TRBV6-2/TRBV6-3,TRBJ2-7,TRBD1,CASSYGQGPYEQYF,TGTGCCAGCAGTTACGGACAGGGGCCCTACGAGCAGTACTTC
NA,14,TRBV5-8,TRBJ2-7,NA,CASSRLGVSYEQYF,TGTGCCAGCAGCCGCTTGGGAGTCTCCTACGAGCAGTACTTC
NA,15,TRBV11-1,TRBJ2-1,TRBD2,CASSFTSGRAGEQFF,TGTGCCAGCAGCTTCACTAGCGGGAGGGCCGGGGAGCAGTTCTTC
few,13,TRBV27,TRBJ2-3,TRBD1,CASSPRQGAGQYF,TGTGCCAGCAGTCCGCGGCAGGGGGCCGGGCAGTATTTT
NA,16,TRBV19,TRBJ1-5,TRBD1,CASSNGGQGANQPQHF,TGTGCCAGTAGTAACGGGGGGCAGGGGGCGAATCAGCCCCAGCATTTT
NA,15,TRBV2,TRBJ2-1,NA,CASFSIMGAGNEQFF,TGTGCCAGCTTTTCCATCATGGGGGCGGGCAATGAGCAGTTCTTC
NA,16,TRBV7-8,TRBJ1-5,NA,CASSGRLQGYNQPQHF,TGTGCCAGCAGCGGCAGGTTACAGGGTTACAATCAGCCCCAGCATTTT
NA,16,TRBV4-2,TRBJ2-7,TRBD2,CASSQDGTSVPYEQYF,TGTGCCAGCAGCCAAGATGGAACTAGCGTTCCCTACGAGCAGTACTTC
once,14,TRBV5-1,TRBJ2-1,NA,CASSLSVLYNEQFF,TGCGCCAGCAGCTTGTCAGTCCTCTACAATGAGCAGTTCTTC
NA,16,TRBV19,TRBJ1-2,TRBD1,CASSAPGDRANYGYTF,TGTGCCAGTAGTGCGCCGGGGGACAGGGCCAACTATGGCTACACCTTC
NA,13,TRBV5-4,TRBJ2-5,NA,CASSLVEGGTQYF,TGTGCCAGCAGCTTGGTGGAAGGCGGGACCCAGTACTTC
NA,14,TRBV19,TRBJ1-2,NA,CASTTTPTNYGYTF,TGTGCCAGCACCACGACACCGACTAACTATGGCTACACCTTC
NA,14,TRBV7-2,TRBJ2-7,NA,CASSLAGGLYEQYF,TGTGCCAGCAGCTTAGCCGGGGGTCTCTACGAGCAGTACTTC
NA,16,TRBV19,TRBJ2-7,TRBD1,CATKGQGAPFSYEQYF,TGTGCCACCAAGGGACAGGGGGCTCCCTTCTCCTACGAGCAGTACTTC
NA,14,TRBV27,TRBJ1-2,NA,CASSPNTPPGGYTF,TGTGCCAGCAGTCCCAATACCCCCCCGGGTGGCTACACCTTC
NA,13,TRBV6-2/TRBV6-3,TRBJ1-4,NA,CASSSSTNEKLFF,TGTGCCAGCAGCTCATCAACTAATGAAAAACTGTTTTTT
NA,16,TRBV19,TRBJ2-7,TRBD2,CASSRLSSGSSYEQYF,TGTGCCAGTAGCCGTCTGAGTAGCGGGAGTTCCTACGAGCAGTACTTC
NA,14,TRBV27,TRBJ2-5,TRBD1,CASSLTPGGETQYF,TGTGCCAGCAGTTTAACCCCAGGGGGAGAGACCCAGTACTTC
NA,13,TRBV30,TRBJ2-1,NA,CAWSVLAENEQFF,TGTGCCTGGAGTGTACTGGCGGAGAATGAGCAGTTCTTC
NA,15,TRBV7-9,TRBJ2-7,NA,CASSPPERPHWEQYF,TGTGCCAGCAGCCCCCCGGAGAGACCACATTGGGAGCAGTACTTC
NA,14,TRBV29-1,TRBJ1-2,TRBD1,CSVEVYGEDRGVSF,TGCAGCGTTGAAGTGTACGGGGAGGACAGGGGTGTCTCCTTC
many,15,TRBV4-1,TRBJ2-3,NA,CASSQEEGWADTQYF,TGCGCCAGCAGCCAAGAGGAGGGTTGGGCAGATACGCAGTATTTT